This T cell receptor beta chain was recovered during a study of blood T cell repertoires in COVID-19. Study context: COVID-19 samples from acute and convalescent phases originated in the United States, Italy and Spain. T cells, B-cell-depleted T cells, or PBMCs supplied cDNA or gDNA.

The authors' processing: Estimation of nucleated cell counts was performed using reference gene primer amplification. The method was immunoSEQ multiplex PCR; TCRdb's version includes in-frame clones alone and lacks a portion of them. The V and J calls and clone size come from that table; D and trimming were worked out from the DNA. The profile covers approximately 74,000 clones, with about 89% appearing a single time and more than 1.5% taken by the ten largest. The CDR3 totals 18 residues. Germline values: CDR1 MGHRA, CDR2 YSYEKL. V dropped 3 bases and J dropped 1; count of bases not matched to a gene: 9.

The source is a woman aged 60-75 years with acute or convalescent COVID-19. Input material: peripheral blood. V and J are TRBV4-1 and TRBJ1-2; 12 bases agree with TRBD1. The chain's CDR3 is CASSQAPGQGALNYGYTF. CDR3 bases: TGCGCCAGCAGCCAGGCTCCGGGACAGGGGGCGCTTAACTATGGCTACACCTTC.